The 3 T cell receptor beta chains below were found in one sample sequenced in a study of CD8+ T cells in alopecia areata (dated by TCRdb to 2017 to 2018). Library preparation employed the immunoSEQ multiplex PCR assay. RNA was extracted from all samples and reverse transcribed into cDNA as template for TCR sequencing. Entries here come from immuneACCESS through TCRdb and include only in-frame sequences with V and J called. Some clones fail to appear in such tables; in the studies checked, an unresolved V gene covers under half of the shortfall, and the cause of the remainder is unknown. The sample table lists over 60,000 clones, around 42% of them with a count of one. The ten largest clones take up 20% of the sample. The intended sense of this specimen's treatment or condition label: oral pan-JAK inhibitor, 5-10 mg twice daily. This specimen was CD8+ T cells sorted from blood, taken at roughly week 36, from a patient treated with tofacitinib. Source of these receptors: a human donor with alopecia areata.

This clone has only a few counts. This CDR3 is CASSQPGQPEAFF. CDR3 coding DNA: TGTGCCAGCAGCCAGCCGGGACAACCTGAAGCTTTCTTT. This sequence joins TRBV14 and TRBJ1-1; a possible D gene is TRBD1 (6 bases). V lost 3 bases and J 6 bases, leaving 11 bases between the germline ends. This CDR3 has 13 residues. Per germline, CDR1 SGHDN and CDR2 FVKESK.

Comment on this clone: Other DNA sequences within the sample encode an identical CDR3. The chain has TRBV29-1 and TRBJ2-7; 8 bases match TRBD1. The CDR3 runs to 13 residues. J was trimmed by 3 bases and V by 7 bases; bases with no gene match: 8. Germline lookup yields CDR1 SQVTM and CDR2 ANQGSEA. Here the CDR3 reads CSAGTGGGYEQYF. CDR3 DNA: TGCAGCGCCGGAACAGGGGGTGGCTACGAGCAGTACTTC.

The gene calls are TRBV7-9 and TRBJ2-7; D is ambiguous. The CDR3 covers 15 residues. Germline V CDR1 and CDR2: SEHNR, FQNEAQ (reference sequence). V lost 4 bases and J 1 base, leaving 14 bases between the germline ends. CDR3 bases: TGTGCCAGCAGCTCCCTGCTCCTCTCGTCCTACGAGCAGTACTTC. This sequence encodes CASSSLLLSSYEQYF.